This note documents a single TCR beta chain sequence. Its matching antigen is unknown. Of the isolated RNA, all was reverse transcribed, and so the sequenced material was expressed TCRB transcripts. Method: immunoSEQ multiplex PCR; TCRdb's copy keeps in-frame clones and lacks some. The sample holds 630,000 or so clones; about an eighth are singletons and the top ten take around 0.04%. This sample is drawn from a study of beta chain features in type 1 diabetes. The trim removed 8 bases at V and 8 bases at J, leaving 7 bases unmatched. The CDR3 runs 12 residues. Germline CDR1 MNHEY, CDR2 SVGAGI. On average, the one heparinised blood draw given by each donor was approximately 0.12 L. Purity of each sorted population was above 98%. General study results and limits: Diminished insertions and augmented deletions at VDJ junctions characterized type 1 diabetes patients. Researchers cautioned that cDNA sequencing could over-represent cells with high TCR expression. Shorter TCRB CDR3s, moderately but significantly so, marked every one of the four CD4+ subsets in Type 1 diabetes patients.

The source of this sequence is a man between 18 and 29 years old with type 1 diabetes. This rearrangement joins TRBV6-5 to TRBJ1-1; 8 bases match TRBD1. The sample consisted of naive CD4+ T cells from blood. The CDR3 sequence is CASGNGQGEAFF. CDR3 sequence (DNA): TGTGCCAGCGGGAACGGACAGGGAGAAGCTTTCTTT.